These T cell receptor beta chains were read from a single sample in a study of blood T cell repertoires in COVID-19. The method was immunoSEQ multiplex PCR; TCRdb's version includes in-frame clones alone and lacks a portion of them. The sample shows around 180,000 clones, roughly 89% of them seen only once. The source material was PBMCs or T cells enriched from blood (not recorded which). The receptors were sampled from a woman between 40 and 50 years old with acute COVID-19. Both conserved end residues are part of each CDR3. The order of the fields is clone size, J gene, D gene, V gene, CDR3 protein, CDR3 DNA. The D gene is left open where the match is weak. Not all rows give a size; the values are once, few, many and, for expanded clones, a class.

.,TRBJ1-3,.,TRBV29-1,CSVELGRGAGNTIYF,TGCAGCGTTGAACTGGGCAGGGGAGCTGGAAACACCATATATTTT
.,TRBJ2-1,TRBD1,TRBV5-6,CASSLDWTGSSSYNEQFF,TGTGCCAGCAGCTTGGACTGGACAGGGTCGAGCTCCTACAATGAGCAGTTCTTC
once,TRBJ2-7,TRBD2,TRBV29-1,CSARGGVREDSFEQYF,TGCAGCGCCCGCGGGGGGGTGCGGGAGGACTCTTTCGAGCAGTACTTC
.,TRBJ2-2,.,TRBV7-2,CASSLDLAGELFF,TGTGCCAGCAGCTTAGATTTAGCCGGGGAGCTGTTTTTT
.,TRBJ1-2,.,TRBV5-4,CASSSDYGYTF,TGTGCCAGCAGCTCGGACTATGGCTACACCTTC
.,TRBJ2-3,.,TRBV19,CASSMEGVGTDTQYF,TGTGCCAGTAGTATGGAGGGTGTCGGCACAGATACGCAGTATTTT
.,TRBJ1-1,.,TRBV6-5,CASWWGLGTEAFF,TGTGCCAGCTGGTGGGGCCTGGGCACTGAAGCTTTCTTT
.,TRBJ1-5,.,TRBV19,CASSGQSRVNQPQHF,TGTGCCAGTAGTGGACAGTCGAGAGTCAATCAGCCCCAGCATTTT
.,TRBJ1-4,.,TRBV18,CASSPRTEEKLFF,TGTGCCAGCTCACCACGGACAGAGGAAAAACTGTTTTTT
.,TRBJ1-3,.,TRBV9,CASSSTGSLGNTIYF,TGTGCCAGCAGCTCGACCGGGAGCCTTGGAAACACCATATATTTT